This TCR beta chain was identified in a study of blood T cell repertoires in COVID-19. The germline CDR1 and CDR2 sequences are SGHDN and FVKESK. The CDR3 covers 15 residues. The germline V and J ends were trimmed by 6 bases and 2 bases, with 15 bases remaining between them. Only a few counts were recorded for this clone. TCRdb keeps only in-frame clones here, not all; method: immunoSEQ multiplex PCR. The sample has fewer than 200,000 clones; roughly 87% are singletons. This clonotype originated in an older woman who had recovered from COVID-19. What was sequenced was peripheral blood. V and J are TRBV14 and TRBJ2-3, with D tentatively TRBD2 (6 bases). Written as DNA, the CDR3 is TGTGCCAGCAGAGGCTTACTAGCCTCCACAGATACGCAGTATTTT. The encoded protein is CASRGLLASTDTQYF. Together with reference TRBV14 and TRBJ2-3, the CDR3 gives the full variable domain: EAGVTQFPSHSVIEKGQTVTLRCDPISGHDNLYWYRRVMGKEIKFLLHFVKESKQDESGMPNNRFLAERTGGTYSTLKVQPAELEDSGVYFCASRGLLASTDTQYFGPGTRLTVL.